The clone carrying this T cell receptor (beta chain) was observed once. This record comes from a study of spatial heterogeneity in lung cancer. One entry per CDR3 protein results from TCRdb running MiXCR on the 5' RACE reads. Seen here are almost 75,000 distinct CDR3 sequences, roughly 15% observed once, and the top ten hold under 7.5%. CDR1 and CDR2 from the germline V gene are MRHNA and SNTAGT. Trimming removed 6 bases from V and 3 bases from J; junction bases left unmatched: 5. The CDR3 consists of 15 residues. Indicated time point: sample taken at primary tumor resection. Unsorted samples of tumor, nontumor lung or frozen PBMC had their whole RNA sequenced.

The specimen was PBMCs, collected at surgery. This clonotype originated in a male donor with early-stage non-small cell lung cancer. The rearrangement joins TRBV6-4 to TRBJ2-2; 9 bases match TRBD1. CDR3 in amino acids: CASRGGTGYTGELFF. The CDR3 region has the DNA TGTGCCAGCAGGGGGGGGACAGGGTACACCGGGGAGCTGTTTTTT.